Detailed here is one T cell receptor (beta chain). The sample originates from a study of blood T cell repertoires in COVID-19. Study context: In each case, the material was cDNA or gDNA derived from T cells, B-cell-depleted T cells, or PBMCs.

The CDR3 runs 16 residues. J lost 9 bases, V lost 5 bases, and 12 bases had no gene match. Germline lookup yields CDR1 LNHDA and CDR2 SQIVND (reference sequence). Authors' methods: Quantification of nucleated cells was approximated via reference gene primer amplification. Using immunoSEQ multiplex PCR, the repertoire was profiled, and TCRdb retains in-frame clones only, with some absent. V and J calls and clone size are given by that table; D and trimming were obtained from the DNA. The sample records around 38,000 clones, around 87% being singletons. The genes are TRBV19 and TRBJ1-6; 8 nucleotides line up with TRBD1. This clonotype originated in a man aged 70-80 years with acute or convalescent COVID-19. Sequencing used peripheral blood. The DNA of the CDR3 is TGTGCCAGTAGTCCAGATGGCGCAGGGGGCTCTTCACCCCTCCACTTT. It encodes CASSPDGAGGSSPLHF.